The 30 T cell receptor beta chains below were found in one sample sequenced in a study of T cells after posttransplantation cyclophosphamide. The repertoire was sequenced with immunoSEQ multiplex PCR; TCRdb's copy has only in-frame clones and lacks some. This sample includes about 12,000 clones with no singletons; its ten biggest clones take up around 28%. A marrow graft followed busulfan-fludarabine conditioning, with cyclophosphamide on days +3 and +4. Sequencing used PBMCs, obtained after allogeneic stem cell transplant with posttransplant cyclophosphamide. The receptors here all came from a female patient aged 40-50 years who received an allogeneic stem cell transplant from a related donor, was CMV-positive, and had acute GVHD only. Some T cells may be supplied by the graft donor.

This clone has more than one count but fewer than ten. J is TRBJ2-2 and V is TRBV18; TRBD1 might be the D (5 bases). Germline CDR1 is KGHSH and CDR2 is LQKENI. The V end was cut by 1 base, the J end by 2 bases, with 8 bases between. This CDR3 has 15 residues. CDR3 sequence (DNA): TGTGCCAGCTCACCACGTCAGGGTAACACCGGGGAGCTGTTTTTT. Amino acid sequence: CASSPRQGNTGELFF.

This clone was picked up many times. This chain connects TRBV4-3 to TRBJ2-4, with 7 bases fitting TRBD1. The CDR3 is 22 amino acids. V gave up 0 bases and J gave up 0 bases; unmatched junction bases: 20. Looked up from germline, CDR1 is LGHNA and CDR2 is YSLEER. In nucleotides, the CDR3 is TGCGCCAGCAGCCAAGATTGGGGGAAGGGTATCTGGACAGGACCAGCCAAAAACATTCAGTACTTC. Translation gives CASSQDWGKGIWTGPAKNIQYF.

This clone was detected ten times or more. The V gene is TRBV6-6, the J gene TRBJ1-4, with 11 positions matching TRBD1. Germline CDR1 is MNHNY and CDR2 is SVGAGI (reference sequence). V was clipped by 5 bases and J by 7 bases; unmatched bases: 9. CDR3 length: 16 residues. The CDR3, as DNA: TGTGCCAGCAGTAGCGGGACAGGGGGAGAGGGTGAAAAACTGTTTTTT. Its translation: CASSSGTGGEGEKLFF.

This clone was seen repeatedly, ten times or more. V gene TRBV19 combines with J gene TRBJ2-3, with 13 bases matching TRBD2. There are 15 residues in the CDR3. V lost 5 bases, J lost 6 bases, and 5 bases stayed unmatched. The germline gives CDR1 LNHDA, CDR2 SQIVND (reference sequence). CDR3 sequence reads: CASSWTSGGSDTQYF. Written as DNA, the CDR3 is TGTGCCAGTAGTTGGACTAGCGGGGGATCGGATACGCAGTATTTT.

This clone was seen repeatedly, ten times or more. The V call is TRBV9, the J call TRBJ1-1; D is possibly TRBD1 (5 bases). Trimming took off 1 base at V and 1 base at J, with 8 bases between the two ends. The CDR3 loop spans 14 amino acids. Germline loops: CDR1 SGDLS, CDR2 YYNGEE. The CDR3 nucleotides are TGTGCCAGCAGCGTAACAGGTGGGAACACTGAAGCTTTCTTT. Amino acid sequence: CASSVTGGNTEAFF.

The chain couples TRBV18 to TRBJ2-1, with D possibly being TRBD1 (5 bases). Trimming cost V 2 bases and J 2 bases, with 16 bases left between them. CDR3 length: 17 amino acids. Per the germline V gene, CDR1 is KGHSH and CDR2 is LQKENI. Here the CDR3 reads CASSPRIQGTAYNEQFF. CDR3 in DNA: TGTGCCAGCTCACCAAGAATCCAGGGAACGGCCTACAATGAGCAGTTCTTC.

This clone has a handful of counts. This chain joins TRBV7-9 and TRBJ2-5; TRBD2 agrees at 8 bases. J lost 9 bases, V lost 0 bases, and 12 bases had no gene match. Germline CDR1 is SEHNR and CDR2 is FQNEAQ (reference sequence). The CDR3 runs 16 residues. The CDR3 DNA reads as TGTGCCAGCAGCTTAGCTTTGGCGGGAGGCTTCGAGGCCCAGTACTTC. Translation: CASSLALAGGFEAQYF.

At least ten counts were recorded for this clone. The genes are TRBV10-2 and TRBJ2-1; TRBD1 agrees at 7 bases. CDR3 length equals 14 residues. The germline V gene encodes CDR1 WSHSY and CDR2 SAAADI. With V trimmed by 7 bases and J by 4 bases, 7 bases remained unmatched. The CDR3 coding sequence is TGCGCCAGCATCTCCGGGACAGCTTACAATGAGCAGTTCTTC. It encodes CASISGTAYNEQFF.

This clone was counted many times. In DNA, the CDR3 is TGTGCCATCAGACCCAGGGAGGACTATGGCTACACCTTC. It specifies CAIRPREDYGYTF. V usage is TRBV10-3 and J usage is TRBJ1-2; a weak D match, TRBD1 (5 bases). CDR3 size: 13 residues. V shed 6 bases and J shed 3 bases, with 11 bases lying between them. Per the germline V gene, CDR1 is ENHRY and CDR2 is SYGVKD.

This clone appeared many times. The CDR3 nucleotides read TGCGCCAGCAGCTGGCTGACTAGCTCCTACAATGAGCAGTTCTTC. As protein: CASSWLTSSYNEQFF. This chain uses TRBV5-1 with TRBJ2-1; TRBD2 might be the D (6 bases). Germline V gives CDR1 SGHRS, CDR2 YFSETQ. The CDR3 totals 15 residues. V was pared by 3 bases and J by 0 bases, with 10 bases between.

Many counts were recorded for this clone. This rearrangement joins TRBV6-5 to TRBJ2-7; 11 bases line up with TRBD2. The ends lost 5 bases at V and 1 base at J; junction bases unmatched: 4. Germline V lookup: CDR1 MNHEY, CDR2 SVGAGI. The CDR3 has 15 residues. The CDR3 region has the DNA TGTGCCAGCAGTCCTAGCGGGGGGCCATCCTACGAGCAGTACTTC. It translates to CASSPSGGPSYEQYF.

The chain is built from TRBV7-2 and TRBJ2-3; 7 bases line up with TRBD2. CDR1 is SGHTA and CDR2 is FQGNSA in the germline V gene. With 1 base clipped from V and 3 bases from J, the junction kept 7 bases outside the gene matches. The CDR3 contains 16 residues. CDR3 residues: CASSLEGGSLTDTQYF. DNA for the CDR3: TGTGCCAGCAGCTTAGAGGGCGGGAGTTTGACAGATACGCAGTATTTT.

The sample holds a few counts of this clone. This chain links TRBV4-3 with TRBJ2-1; D remains ambiguous. Deletions cut 1 base from V and 5 bases from J, with 3 bases between. The CDR3 runs 12 residues. Per germline, CDR1 LGHNA and CDR2 YSLEER. The CDR3 DNA reads TGCGCCAGCAGCCAAGTAAACAATGAGCAGTTCTTC. Its translation: CASSQVNNEQFF.

At least ten counts were recorded for this clone. The chain employs TRBV30 and TRBJ2-2; TRBD2 agrees at 9 bases. This CDR3 has 14 residues. Trimming cost V 5 bases and J 1 base; bases outside gene matches: 2. Germline CDR1 GTSNPN, CDR2 SVGIG (reference sequence). Here the CDR3 reads CAWGAGGNTGELFF. DNA for the CDR3: TGTGCCTGGGGAGCGGGGGGGAACACCGGGGAGCTGTTTTTT. The full variable domain, in which reference TRBV30 and TRBJ2-2 provide the parts outside the CDR3, is SQTIHQWPATLVQPVGSPLSLECTVEGTSNPNLYWYRQAAGRGLQLLFYSVGIGQISSEVPQNLSASRPQDRQFILSSKKLLLSDSGFYLCAWGAGGNTGELFFGEGSRLTVL.

This clone was recorded many times. The V gene is TRBV29-1, the J gene TRBJ1-1; weak D call: TRBD1 (6 bases). This CDR3 is 14 amino acids long. Trimming removed 4 bases from V and 4 bases from J, with 16 bases in between. Germline assignment: CDR1 SQVTM and CDR2 ANQGSEA. CDR3 in amino acids: CSVVWGGRITEAFF. In DNA, the CDR3 is TGCAGCGTTGTGTGGGGGGGGCGCATCACTGAAGCTTTCTTT. The full variable domain, in which reference TRBV29-1 and TRBJ1-1 provide the parts outside the CDR3, is SAVISQKPSRDICQRGTSLTIQCQVDSQVTMMFWYRQQPGQSLTLIATANQGSEATYESGFVIDKFPISRPNLTFSTLTVSNMSPEDSSIYLCSVVWGGRITEAFFGQGTRLTVV.

This clone has just a few counts. The CDR3 DNA sequence: TGCGCCAGCAGCATGGACAGGGTCAACGAGCAGTACTTC. This codes for CASSMDRVNEQYF. The J gene is TRBJ2-5, the V gene TRBV5-1, with 8 bases lining up with TRBD1. The J call may be incorrect, as the DNA end agrees better with TRBJ2-7. Germline V gene lookup returns CDR1 SGHRS and CDR2 YFSETQ. The CDR3 consists of 13 residues.

This clone has at least ten counts. The chain recombines TRBV21-1 with TRBJ2-4; the D call TRBD1 from the table was never checked on the DNA. TRBV21-1 constitutes a pseudogene. CDR3 length: 14 amino acids. The CDR3 sequence: CASRGDNRVNIQYF. As DNA, the CDR3 is TGTGCCAGCAGGGGGGACAATAGGGTCAACATTCAGTACTTC.

This clone was seen many times. This chain joins TRBV4-2 and TRBJ1-1; 11 bases are shared with TRBD1. The germline V gene encodes CDR1 LGHNA and CDR2 YNFKEQ. The CDR3 is 14 amino acids. The trim removed 4 bases at V and 3 bases at J, leaving 1 base unmatched. CDR3 loop: CASSLGQGDTEAFF. As DNA, the CDR3 is TGTGCCAGCAGCCTGGGACAGGGGGACACTGAAGCTTTCTTT.

This clone was detected many times. The chain links TRBV10-3 to TRBJ2-1, with TRBD2 matching over 8 bases. Germline lookup yields CDR1 ENHRY and CDR2 SYGVKD. With 4 bases clipped from V and 5 bases from J, the junction kept 4 bases outside the gene matches. CDR3 length: 14 residues. The CDR3 DNA reads TGTGCCATCAGTGTAGCGGGAATTAACAATGAGCAGTTCTTC. It codes for CAISVAGINNEQFF.

This clone showed up just a few times. CDR3 bases: TGTGCCAGCAGTTTATCGGGAGGGCCCTACGAGCAGTACGTC. Amino acids: CASSLSGGPYEQYV. The genes are TRBV27 and TRBJ2-7; 7 bases fit TRBD2. Germline trimming cut 0 bases from V and 2 bases from J; bases unmatched to any gene: 1. The germline gives CDR1 MNHEY, CDR2 SMNVEV (reference sequence). There are 14 residues in the CDR3.

This clone was recorded many times. A junction boundary mismatches the germline segment, possibly from a read error. V is TRBV12-5 and J is TRBJ1-1; D unresolved. This CDR3 is 11 amino acids long. Per germline, CDR1 LGHNT and CDR2 FRNRAP. CDR3 sequence: CASALNTEAFF. CDR3 in DNA: TGTGCTAGTGCTTTGAACACTGAAGCTTTCTTT.

This clone showed up many times. The chain couples TRBV29-1 to TRBJ1-1; D call uncertain. CDR1 and CDR2 (germline): SQVTM, ANQGSEA. The CDR3 is 10 amino acids. The ends were cut back, 3 bases at V and 8 bases at J, with 7 bases in the middle. CDR3 residues: CSVEIVEAFF. DNA for the CDR3: TGCAGCGTTGAGATAGTCGAAGCTTTCTTT.

In its sample, this clone was seen many times. This chain uses TRBV6-5 with TRBJ1-4; D ambiguous. This CDR3 has 15 residues. V was clipped by 5 bases and J by 5 bases, with 15 bases between them. The germline V gene has CDR1 MNHEY and CDR2 SVGAGI. CDR3 DNA sequence: TGTGCCAGCAGTAACCGACCCGGGATCAATGAAAAACTGTTTTTT. Amino acid sequence: CASSNRPGINEKLFF.

This clone was picked up many times. The gene calls are TRBV7-2 and TRBJ2-5, with 8 bases fitting TRBD2. CDR1 and CDR2 from the germline V gene are SGHTA and FQGNSA. CDR3 length: 16 amino acids. V shed 7 bases, J shed 5 bases, and the junction held 15 bases outside the gene matches. The CDR3 sequence: CASKGLGSGSLETQYF. In DNA form, the CDR3 reads TGTGCCAGCAAGGGACTGGGGAGCGGGAGCTTGGAGACCCAGTACTTC.

Ten or more counts support this clone. The J gene is TRBJ2-7, the V gene TRBV2, with 11 bases lining up with TRBD1. V lost 6 bases and J lost 3; bases outside the gene matches: 7. This CDR3 has 15 residues. Germline CDR1 and CDR2: SNHLY and FYNNEI. Here the CDR3 reads CASRDRGQTFYEQYV. CDR3 bases: TGTGCCAGCAGGGACAGGGGGCAGACCTTCTACGAGCAGTACGTC.

At least ten counts were recorded for this clone. This chain links TRBV6-6 with TRBJ1-2; D may be TRBD1 (5 bases). V dropped 5 bases and J dropped 8 bases, with 18 bases sitting between them. The germline CDR1 and CDR2 sequences are MNHNY and SVGAGI (reference sequence). The CDR3 length is 14 residues. The CDR3 DNA reads TGTGCCAGCAGTAAACAGGTGACCTTTGGGGGCTACACCTTC. Translation: CASSKQVTFGGYTF.

This clone was observed many times. DNA for the CDR3: TGTGCCAGCAGCCAAGGGGCAGCTGTTGATAATGAAAAACTGTTTTTT. It encodes CASSQGAAVDNEKLFF. V usage is TRBV5-5 and J usage is TRBJ1-4; possible D gene TRBD1, 5 bases. This CDR3 comprises 16 residues. The V end was cut by 4 bases, the J end by 4 bases, with 17 bases between. The germline V gene encodes CDR1 SGHKS and CDR2 YYEKEE (reference sequence).

This clone has ten or more counts. This CDR3 reads CATTRGRDNEKLFF. The CDR3 DNA follows: TGTGCCACCACACGGGGGAGAGATAATGAAAAACTGTTTTTT. This sequence joins TRBV15 and TRBJ1-4, with TRBD1 as a possible D gene (5 bases). The length of the CDR3 is 14 residues. Between the trimmed V and J ends, which lost 7 bases and 4 bases, there was a span of 13 bases. Germline CDR1 and CDR2: LNHNV and YYDKDF (reference sequence). Looking up the rest from reference TRBV15 and TRBJ1-4 gives the full variable domain: DAMVIQNPRYQVTQFGKPVTLSCSQTLNHNVMYWYQQKSSQAPKLLFHYYDKDFNNEADTPDNFQSRRPNTSFCFLDIRSPGLGDTAMYLCATTRGRDNEKLFFGSGTQLSVL.

There are many counts of this clone. This sequence joins TRBV5-1 and TRBJ2-3; 7 bases match TRBD1. CDR3 length equals 19 residues. Germline-derived CDR1 and CDR2 are SGHRS and YFSETQ. J was trimmed by 2 bases and V by 4 bases; bases with no gene match: 19. The CDR3 region is CASSPTGTVYPPHTDTQYF. CDR3 DNA sequence: TGCGCCAGCAGCCCGACCGGGACAGTGTATCCGCCCCACACAGATACGCAGTATTTT.

This clone showed up many times. The chain couples TRBV19 to TRBJ2-7, with 10 bases matching TRBD1. V lost 5 bases to trimming and J lost 6 bases; unmatched junction nucleotides: 16. The CDR3 covers 17 residues. CDR1 and CDR2 (germline): LNHDA, SQIVND (reference sequence). Here the CDR3 reads CASSLSTPGQGLGEQYF. The CDR3 coding sequence is TGTGCCAGTAGTCTCAGTACCCCGGGACAGGGGTTGGGCGAGCAGTACTTC.